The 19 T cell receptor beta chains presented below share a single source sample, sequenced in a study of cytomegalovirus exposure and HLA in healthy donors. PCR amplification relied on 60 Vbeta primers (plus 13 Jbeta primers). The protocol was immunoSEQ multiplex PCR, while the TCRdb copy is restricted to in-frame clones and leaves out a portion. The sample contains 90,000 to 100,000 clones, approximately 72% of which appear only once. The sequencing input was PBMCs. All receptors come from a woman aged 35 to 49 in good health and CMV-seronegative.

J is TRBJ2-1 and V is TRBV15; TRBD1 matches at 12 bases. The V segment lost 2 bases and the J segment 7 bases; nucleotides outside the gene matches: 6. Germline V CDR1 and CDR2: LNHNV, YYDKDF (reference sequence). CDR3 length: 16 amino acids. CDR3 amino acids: CATSRPGTGGRNEQFF. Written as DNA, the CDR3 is TGTGCCACCAGCAGACCCGGGACAGGGGGCCGGAATGAGCAGTTCTTC.

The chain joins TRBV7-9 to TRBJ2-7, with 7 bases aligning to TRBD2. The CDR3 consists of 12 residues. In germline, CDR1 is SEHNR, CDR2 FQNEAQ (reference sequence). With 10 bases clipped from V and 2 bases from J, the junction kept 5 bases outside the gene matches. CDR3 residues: CATGGVPYEQYF. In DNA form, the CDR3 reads TGTGCCACGGGGGGTGTCCCCTACGAGCAGTACTTC.

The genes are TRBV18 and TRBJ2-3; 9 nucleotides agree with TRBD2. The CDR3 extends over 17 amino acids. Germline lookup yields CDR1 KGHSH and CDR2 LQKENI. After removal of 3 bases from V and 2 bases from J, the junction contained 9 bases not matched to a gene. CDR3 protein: CASSPRASGANTDTQYF. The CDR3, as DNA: TGTGCCAGCTCACCCCGGGCTAGCGGGGCCAACACAGATACGCAGTATTTT.

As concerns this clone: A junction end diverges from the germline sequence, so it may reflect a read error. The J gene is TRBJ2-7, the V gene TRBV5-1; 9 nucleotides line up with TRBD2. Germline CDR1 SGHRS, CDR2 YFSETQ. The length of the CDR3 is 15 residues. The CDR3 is CASSLALGLAFERYF. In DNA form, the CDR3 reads TGCGCCAGCAGCTTGGCCTTGGGACTAGCTTTCGAGCGGTACTTC.

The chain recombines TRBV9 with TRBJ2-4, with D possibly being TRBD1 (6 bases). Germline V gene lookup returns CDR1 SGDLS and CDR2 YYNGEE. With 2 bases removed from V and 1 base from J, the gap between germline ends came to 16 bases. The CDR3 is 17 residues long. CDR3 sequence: CASSVGDGGAAKNIQYF. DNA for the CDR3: TGTGCCAGCAGCGTGGGGGATGGGGGCGCCGCCAAAAACATTCAGTACTTC.

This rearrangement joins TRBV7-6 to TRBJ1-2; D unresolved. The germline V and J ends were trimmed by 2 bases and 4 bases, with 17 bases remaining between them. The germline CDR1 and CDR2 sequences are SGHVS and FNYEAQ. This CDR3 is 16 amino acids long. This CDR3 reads CASSLLGSGGGYGYTF. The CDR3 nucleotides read TGTGCCAGCAGCTTACTGGGCTCGGGAGGTGGCTATGGCTACACCTTC. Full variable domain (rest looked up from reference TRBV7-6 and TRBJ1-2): GAGVSQSPRYKVTKRGQDVALRCDPISGHVSLYWYRQALGQGPEFLTYFNYEAQQDKSGLPNDRFSAERPEGSISTLTIQRTEQRDSAMYRCASSLLGSGGGYGYTFGSGTRLTVV.

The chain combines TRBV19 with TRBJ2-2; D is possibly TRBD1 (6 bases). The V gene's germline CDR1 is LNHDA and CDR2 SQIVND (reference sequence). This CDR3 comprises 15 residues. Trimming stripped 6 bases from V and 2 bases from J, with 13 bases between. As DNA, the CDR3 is TGTGCCAGTAGATCTCCGGGACACAACACCGGGGAGCTGTTTTTT. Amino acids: CASRSPGHNTGELFF.

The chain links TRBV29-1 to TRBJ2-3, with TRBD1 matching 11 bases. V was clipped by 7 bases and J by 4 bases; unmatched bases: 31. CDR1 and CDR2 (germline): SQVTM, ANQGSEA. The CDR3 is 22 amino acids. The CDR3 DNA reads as TGCAGCGCTGGCGGGACAGGGGGGGGTAGCGGACTAGACTCCCTGAAGGCAGATACGCAGTATTTT. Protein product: CSAGGTGGGSGLDSLKADTQYF.

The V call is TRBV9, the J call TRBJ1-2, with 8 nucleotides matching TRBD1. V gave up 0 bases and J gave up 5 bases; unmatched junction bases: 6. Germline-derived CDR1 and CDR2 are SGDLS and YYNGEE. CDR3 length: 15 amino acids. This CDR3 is CASSVDPDRDYGYTF. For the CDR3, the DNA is TGTGCCAGCAGCGTAGACCCGGACAGGGATTATGGCTACACCTTC.

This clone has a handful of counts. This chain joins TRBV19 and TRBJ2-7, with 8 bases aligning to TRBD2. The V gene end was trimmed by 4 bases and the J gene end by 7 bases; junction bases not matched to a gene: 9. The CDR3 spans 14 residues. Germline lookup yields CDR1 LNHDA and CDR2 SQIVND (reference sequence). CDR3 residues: CASSTGVIAGEQYF. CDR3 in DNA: TGTGCCAGTAGTACGGGGGTTATAGCGGGGGAGCAGTACTTC.

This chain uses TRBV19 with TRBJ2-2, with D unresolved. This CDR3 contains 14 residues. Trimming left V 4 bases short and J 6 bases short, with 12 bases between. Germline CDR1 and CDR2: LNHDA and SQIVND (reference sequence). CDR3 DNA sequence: TGTGCCAGTAGTACCCCTCTTAATCCCGGGGAGCTGTTTTTT. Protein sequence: CASSTPLNPGELFF.

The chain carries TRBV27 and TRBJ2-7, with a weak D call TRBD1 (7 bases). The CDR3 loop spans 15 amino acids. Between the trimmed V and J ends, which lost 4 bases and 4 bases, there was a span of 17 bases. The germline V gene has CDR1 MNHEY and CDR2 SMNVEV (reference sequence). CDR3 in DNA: TGTGCCAGCAGTTCTCCCCAACAGGGGAGGTACGAGCAGTACTTC. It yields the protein CASSSPQQGRYEQYF.

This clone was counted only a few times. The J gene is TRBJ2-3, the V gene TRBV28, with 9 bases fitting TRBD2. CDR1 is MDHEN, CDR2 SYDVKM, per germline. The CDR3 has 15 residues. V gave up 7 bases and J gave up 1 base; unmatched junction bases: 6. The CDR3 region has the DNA TGTGCCAGCACTCCGACTAGCGGACGCACAGATACGCAGTATTTT. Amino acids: CASTPTSGRTDTQYF.

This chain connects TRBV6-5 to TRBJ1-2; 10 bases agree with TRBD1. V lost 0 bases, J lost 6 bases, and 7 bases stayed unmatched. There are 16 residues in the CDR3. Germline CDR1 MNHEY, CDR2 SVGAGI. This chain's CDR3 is CASSYSGTGVRNGYTF. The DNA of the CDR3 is TGTGCCAGCAGTTACTCAGGGACAGGGGTTCGTAATGGCTACACCTTC.

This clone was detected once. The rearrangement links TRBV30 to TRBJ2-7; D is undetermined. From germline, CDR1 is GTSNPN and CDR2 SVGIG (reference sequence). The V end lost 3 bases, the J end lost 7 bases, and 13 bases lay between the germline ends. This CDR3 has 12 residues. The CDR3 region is CAWRGGAEEQYF. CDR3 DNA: TGTGCCTGGAGAGGTGGAGCAGAAGAGCAGTACTTC.

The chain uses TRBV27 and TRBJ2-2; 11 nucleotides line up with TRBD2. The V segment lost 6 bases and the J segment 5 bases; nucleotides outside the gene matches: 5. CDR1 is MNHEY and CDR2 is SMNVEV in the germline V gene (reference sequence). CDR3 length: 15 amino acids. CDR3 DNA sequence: TGTGCCAGCAGACCGGGACTAGCGGCTACCGGGGAGCTGTTTTTT. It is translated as CASRPGLAATGELFF.

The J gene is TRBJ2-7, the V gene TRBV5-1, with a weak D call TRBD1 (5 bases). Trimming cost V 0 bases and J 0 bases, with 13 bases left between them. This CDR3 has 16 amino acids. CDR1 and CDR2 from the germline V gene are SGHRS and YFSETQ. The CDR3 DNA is TGCGCCAGCAGCTTGGGGGCAGGGTACATCTCCTACGAGCAGTACTTC. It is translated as CASSLGAGYISYEQYF.

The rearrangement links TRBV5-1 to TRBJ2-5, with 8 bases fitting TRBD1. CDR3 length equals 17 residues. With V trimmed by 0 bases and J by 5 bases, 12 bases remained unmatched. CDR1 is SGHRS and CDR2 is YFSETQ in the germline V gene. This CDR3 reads CASSLAAGQGLAETQYF. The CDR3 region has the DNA TGCGCCAGCAGCTTGGCCGCAGGACAGGGCTTGGCGGAGACCCAGTACTTC.

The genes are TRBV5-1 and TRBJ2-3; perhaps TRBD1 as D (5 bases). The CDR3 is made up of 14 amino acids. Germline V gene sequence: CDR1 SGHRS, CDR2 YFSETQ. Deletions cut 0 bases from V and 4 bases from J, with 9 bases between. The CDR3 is CASSLARVADTQYF. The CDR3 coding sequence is TGCGCCAGCAGCTTGGCCAGGGTGGCAGATACGCAGTATTTT.